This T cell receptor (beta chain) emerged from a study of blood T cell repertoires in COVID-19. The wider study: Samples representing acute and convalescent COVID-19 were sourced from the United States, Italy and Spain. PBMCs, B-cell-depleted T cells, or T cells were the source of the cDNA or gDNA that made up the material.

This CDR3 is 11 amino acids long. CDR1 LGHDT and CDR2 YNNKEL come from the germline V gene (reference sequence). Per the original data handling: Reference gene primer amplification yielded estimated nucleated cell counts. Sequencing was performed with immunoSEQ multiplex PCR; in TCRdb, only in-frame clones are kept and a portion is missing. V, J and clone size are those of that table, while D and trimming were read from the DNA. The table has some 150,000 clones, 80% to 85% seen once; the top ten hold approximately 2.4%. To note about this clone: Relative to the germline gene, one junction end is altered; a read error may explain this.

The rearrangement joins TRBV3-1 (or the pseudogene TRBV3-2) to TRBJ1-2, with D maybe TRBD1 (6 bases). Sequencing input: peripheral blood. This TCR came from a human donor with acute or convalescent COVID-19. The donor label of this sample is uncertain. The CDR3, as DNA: TGTGCCAGCAGCCGTCAACAGGGCGTTTTCTTC. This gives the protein CASSRQQGVFF.